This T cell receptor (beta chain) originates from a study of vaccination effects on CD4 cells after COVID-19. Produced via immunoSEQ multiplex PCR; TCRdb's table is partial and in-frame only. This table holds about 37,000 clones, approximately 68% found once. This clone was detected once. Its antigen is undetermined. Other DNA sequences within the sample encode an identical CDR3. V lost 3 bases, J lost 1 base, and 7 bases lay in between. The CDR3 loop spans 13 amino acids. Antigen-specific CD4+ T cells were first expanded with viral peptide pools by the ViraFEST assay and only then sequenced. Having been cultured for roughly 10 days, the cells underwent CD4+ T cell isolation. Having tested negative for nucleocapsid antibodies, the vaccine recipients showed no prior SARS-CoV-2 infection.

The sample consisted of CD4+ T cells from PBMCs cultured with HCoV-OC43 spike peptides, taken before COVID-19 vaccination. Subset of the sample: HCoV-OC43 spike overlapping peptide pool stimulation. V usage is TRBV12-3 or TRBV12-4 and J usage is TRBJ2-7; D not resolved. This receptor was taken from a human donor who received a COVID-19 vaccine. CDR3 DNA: TGTGCCAGCAGTTTCCAAGATTCCTACGAGCAGTACTTC. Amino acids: CASSFQDSYEQYF.